This T cell receptor (beta chain) emerged from a study of T cell repertoires in cytomegalovirus infection. TCRdb itself ran the reads through MiXCR, one entry per CDR3 protein. The profile shows some 560,000 distinct CDR3 sequences, 35% to 50% of them singletons. Points on this clonotype: The antigen remains undetermined.

Losses at the gene ends were 7 bases for V and 4 bases for J; bases not matched to a gene: 14. The germline gives CDR1 SGHTS, CDR2 YDEGEE. The CDR3 is made up of 16 amino acids. Here the sequenced sample was cultured PBMCs, taken from culture after CMV antigen stimulation. V usage is TRBV5-8 and J usage is TRBJ2-5; 9 bases line up with TRBD1. This TCR was sampled from a human donor in good health (CMV status not recorded). Some clones in this sample may be carry-over from other donors' samples. CDR3 protein: CASGETGGEFVETQYF. The CDR3 DNA reads as TGTGCCAGCGGGGAAACAGGGGGCGAGTTTGTAGAGACCCAGTACTTC.